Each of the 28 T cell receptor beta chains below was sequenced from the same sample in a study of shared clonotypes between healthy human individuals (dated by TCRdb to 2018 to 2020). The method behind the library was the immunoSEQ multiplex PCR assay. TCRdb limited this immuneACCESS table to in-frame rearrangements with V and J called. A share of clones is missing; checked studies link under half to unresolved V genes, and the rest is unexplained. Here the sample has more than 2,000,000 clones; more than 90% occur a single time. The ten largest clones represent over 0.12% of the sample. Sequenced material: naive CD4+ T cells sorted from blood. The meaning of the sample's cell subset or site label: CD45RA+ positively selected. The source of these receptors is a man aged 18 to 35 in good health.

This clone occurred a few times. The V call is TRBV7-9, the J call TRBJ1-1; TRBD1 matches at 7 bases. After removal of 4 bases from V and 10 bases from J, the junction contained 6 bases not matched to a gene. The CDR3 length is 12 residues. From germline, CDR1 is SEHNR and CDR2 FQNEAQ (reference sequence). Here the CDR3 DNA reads TGTGCCAGCAGCTCGCGACAGGGAAGAGCTTTCTTT. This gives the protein CASSSRQGRAFF.

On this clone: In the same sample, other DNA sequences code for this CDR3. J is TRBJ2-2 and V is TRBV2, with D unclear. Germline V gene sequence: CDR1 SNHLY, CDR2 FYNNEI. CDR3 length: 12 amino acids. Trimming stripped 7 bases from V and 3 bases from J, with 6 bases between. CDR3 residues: CASTGDTGELFF. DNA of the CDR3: TGTGCCAGCACTGGGGACACCGGGGAGCTGTTTTTT.

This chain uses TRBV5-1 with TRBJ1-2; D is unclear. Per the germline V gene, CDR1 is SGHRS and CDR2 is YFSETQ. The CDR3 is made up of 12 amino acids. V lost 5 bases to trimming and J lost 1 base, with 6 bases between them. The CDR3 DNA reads TGCGCCAGCAGGAATGATAACTATGGCTACACCTTC. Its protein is CASRNDNYGYTF.

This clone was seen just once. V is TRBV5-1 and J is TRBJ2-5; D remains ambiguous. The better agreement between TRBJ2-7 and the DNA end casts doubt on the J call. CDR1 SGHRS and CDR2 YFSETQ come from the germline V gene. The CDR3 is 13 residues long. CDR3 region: CASSLEGFSEQYF. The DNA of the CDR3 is TGCGCCAGCAGCTTGGAGGGCTTCAGCGAGCAGTACTTC.

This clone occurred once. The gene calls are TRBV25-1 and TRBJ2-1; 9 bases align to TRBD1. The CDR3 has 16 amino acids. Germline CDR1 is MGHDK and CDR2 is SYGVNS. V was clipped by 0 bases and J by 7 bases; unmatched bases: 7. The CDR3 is CASSEYDGTGKNEQFF. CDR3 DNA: TGTGCCAGCAGTGAATACGACGGGACAGGGAAGAATGAGCAGTTCTTC.

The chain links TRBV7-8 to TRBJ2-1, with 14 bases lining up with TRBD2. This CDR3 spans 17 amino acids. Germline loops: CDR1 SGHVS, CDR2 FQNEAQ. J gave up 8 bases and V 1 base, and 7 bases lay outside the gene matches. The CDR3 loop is CASSLGPGLAGDYEQFF. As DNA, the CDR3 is TGTGCCAGCAGCTTAGGACCGGGACTAGCGGGAGACTATGAGCAGTTCTTC.

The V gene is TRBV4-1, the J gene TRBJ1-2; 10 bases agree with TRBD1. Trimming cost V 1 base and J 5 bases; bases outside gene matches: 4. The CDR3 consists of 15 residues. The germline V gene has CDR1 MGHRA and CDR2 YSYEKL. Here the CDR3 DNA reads TGCGCCAGCAGCCAAGGTCGACAGGGGGCATATGGCTACACCTTC. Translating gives CASSQGRQGAYGYTF.

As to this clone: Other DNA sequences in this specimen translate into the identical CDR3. CDR3 amino acids: CSARAYGYTF. As DNA, the CDR3 is TGCAGTGCTAGAGCCTATGGCTACACCTTC. The chain is built from TRBV20-1 and TRBJ1-2; D unclear. Looked up from germline, CDR1 is DFQATT and CDR2 is SNEGSKA (reference sequence). The CDR3 totals 10 residues. Between the trimmed V and J ends, which lost 1 base and 4 bases, there was a span of 1 base.

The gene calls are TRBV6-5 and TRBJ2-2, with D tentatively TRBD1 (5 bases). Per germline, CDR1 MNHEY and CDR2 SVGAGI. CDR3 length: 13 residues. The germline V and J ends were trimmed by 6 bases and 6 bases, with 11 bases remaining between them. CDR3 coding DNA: TGTGCCAGCAGATTCCAGGGTCCCGGGGAGCTGTTTTTT. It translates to CASRFQGPGELFF.

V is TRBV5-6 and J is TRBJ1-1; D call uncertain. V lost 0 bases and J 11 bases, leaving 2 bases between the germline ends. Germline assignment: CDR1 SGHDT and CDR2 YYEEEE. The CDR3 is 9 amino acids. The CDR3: CASSLAAFF. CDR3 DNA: TGTGCCAGCAGCTTGGCGGCTTTCTTT.

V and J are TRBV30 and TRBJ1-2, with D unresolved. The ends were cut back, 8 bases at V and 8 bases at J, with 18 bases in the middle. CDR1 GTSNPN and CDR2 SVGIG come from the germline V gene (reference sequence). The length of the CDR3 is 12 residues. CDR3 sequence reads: CAAWRLGGGYTF. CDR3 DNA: TGTGCCGCCTGGAGGCTTGGTGGGGGCTACACCTTC.

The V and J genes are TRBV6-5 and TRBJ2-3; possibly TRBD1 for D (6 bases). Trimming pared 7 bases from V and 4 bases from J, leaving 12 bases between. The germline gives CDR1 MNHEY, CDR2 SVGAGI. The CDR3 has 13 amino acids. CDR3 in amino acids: CASKRGTSDTQYF. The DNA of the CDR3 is TGTGCCAGCAAAAGGGGGACGTCAGATACGCAGTATTTT.

CDR3: CASSLAGTGGISGANVLTF. The CDR3, as DNA: TGCGCCAGCAGCTTGGCCGGGACAGGGGGTATCTCTGGGGCCAACGTCCTGACTTTC. The chain recombines TRBV5-1 with TRBJ2-6, with 11 bases lining up with TRBD1. The CDR3 covers 19 residues. Germline values: CDR1 SGHRS, CDR2 YFSETQ. After removal of 0 bases from V and 0 bases from J, the junction contained 5 bases not matched to a gene.

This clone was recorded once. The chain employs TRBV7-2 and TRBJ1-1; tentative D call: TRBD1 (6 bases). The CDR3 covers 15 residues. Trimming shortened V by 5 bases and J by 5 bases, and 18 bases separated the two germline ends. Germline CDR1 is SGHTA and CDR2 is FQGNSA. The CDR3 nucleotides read TGTGCCAGCAGCCCTCCGGGGGCGGGAGAGACTGAAGCTTTCTTT. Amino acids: CASSPPGAGETEAFF.

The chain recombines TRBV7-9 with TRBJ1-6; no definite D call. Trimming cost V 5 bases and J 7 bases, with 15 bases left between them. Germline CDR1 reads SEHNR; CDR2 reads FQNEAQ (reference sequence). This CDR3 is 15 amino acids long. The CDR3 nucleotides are TGTGCCAGCAGCCCACATCAAACACAAAATTCACCCCTCCACTTT. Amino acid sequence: CASSPHQTQNSPLHF.

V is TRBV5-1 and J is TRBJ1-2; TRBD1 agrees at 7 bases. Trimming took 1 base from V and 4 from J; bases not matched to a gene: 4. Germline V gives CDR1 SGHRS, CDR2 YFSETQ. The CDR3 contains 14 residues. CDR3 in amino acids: CASSLSGDSYGYTF. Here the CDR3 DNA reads TGCGCCAGCAGCTTGTCGGGGGACAGCTATGGCTACACCTTC.

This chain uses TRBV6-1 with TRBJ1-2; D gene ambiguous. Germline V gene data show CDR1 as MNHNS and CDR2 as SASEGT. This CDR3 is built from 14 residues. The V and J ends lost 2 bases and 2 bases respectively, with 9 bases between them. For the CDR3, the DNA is TGTGCCAGCAGTGAACGACGGGCGAACTATGGCTACACCTTC. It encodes CASSERRANYGYTF.

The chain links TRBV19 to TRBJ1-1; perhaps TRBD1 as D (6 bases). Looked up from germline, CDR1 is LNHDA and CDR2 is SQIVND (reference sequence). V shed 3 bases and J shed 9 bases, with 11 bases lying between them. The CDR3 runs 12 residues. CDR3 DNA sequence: TGTGCCAGTAGTATTAGGGGGGAAAAAGCTTTCTTT. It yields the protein CASSIRGEKAFF. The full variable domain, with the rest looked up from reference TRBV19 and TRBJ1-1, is DGGITQSPKYLFRKEGQNVTLSCEQNLNHDAMYWYRQDPGQGLRLIYYSQIVNDFQKGDIAEGYSVSREKKESFPLTVTSAQKNPTAFYLCASSIRGEKAFFGQGTRLTVV.

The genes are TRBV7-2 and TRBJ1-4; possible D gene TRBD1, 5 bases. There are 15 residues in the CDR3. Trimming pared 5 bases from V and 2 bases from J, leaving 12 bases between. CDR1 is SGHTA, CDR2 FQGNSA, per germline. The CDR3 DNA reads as TGTGCCAGCAGCAAGGCCAGGGCGACTAATGAAAAACTGTTTTTT. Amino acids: CASSKARATNEKLFF.

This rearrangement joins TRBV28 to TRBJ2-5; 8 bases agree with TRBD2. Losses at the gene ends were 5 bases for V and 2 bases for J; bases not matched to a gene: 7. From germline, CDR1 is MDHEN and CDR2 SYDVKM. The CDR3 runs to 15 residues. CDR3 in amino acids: CASSRVAGTQETQYF. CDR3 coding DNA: TGTGCCAGCAGTAGGGTAGCGGGAACTCAAGAGACCCAGTACTTC.

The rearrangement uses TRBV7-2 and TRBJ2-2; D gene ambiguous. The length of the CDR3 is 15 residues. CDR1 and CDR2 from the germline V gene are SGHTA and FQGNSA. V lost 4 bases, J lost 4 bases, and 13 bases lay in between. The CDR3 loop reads CASSSQTGSTGELFF. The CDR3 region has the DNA TGTGCCAGCAGCTCACAAACCGGCAGCACCGGGGAGCTGTTTTTT.

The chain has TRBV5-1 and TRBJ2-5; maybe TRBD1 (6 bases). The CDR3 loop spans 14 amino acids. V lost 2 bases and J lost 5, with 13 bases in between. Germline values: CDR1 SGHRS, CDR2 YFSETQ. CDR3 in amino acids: CASSLLGGGETQYF. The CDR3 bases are TGCGCCAGCAGCTTACTAGGGGGTGGCGAGACCCAGTACTTC.

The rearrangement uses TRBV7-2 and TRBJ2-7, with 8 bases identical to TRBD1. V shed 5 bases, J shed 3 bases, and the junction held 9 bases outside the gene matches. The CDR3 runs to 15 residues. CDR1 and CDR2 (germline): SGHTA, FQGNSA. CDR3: CASSGRGQAFYEQYF. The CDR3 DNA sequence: TGTGCCAGCAGCGGAAGGGGACAGGCCTTCTACGAGCAGTACTTC.

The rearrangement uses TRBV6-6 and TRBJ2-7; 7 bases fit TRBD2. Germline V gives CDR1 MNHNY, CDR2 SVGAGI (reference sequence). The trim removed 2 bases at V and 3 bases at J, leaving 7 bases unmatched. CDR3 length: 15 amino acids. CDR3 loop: CASSYRGGSVYEQYF. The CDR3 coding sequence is TGTGCCAGCAGTTACCGCGGGGGAAGCGTCTACGAGCAGTACTTC.

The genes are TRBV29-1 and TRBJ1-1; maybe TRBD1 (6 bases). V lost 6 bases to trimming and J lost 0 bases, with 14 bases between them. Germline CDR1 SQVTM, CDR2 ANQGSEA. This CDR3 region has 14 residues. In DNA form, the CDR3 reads TGCAGCGTGACCCGGACAGCGATGAACACTGAAGCTTTCTTT. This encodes CSVTRTAMNTEAFF.

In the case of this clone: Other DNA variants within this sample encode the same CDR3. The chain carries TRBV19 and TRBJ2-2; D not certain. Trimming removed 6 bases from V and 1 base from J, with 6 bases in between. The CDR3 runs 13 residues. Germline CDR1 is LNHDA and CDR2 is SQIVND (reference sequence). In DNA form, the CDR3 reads TGTGCCAGTAGCACCTTGAACACCGGGGAGCTGTTTTTT. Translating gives CASSTLNTGELFF.

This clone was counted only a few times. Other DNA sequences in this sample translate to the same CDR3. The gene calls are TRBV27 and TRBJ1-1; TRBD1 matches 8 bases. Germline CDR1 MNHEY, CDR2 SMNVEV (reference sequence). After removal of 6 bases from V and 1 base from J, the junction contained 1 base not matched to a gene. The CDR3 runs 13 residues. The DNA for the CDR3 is TGTGCCAGCAGCGGACAGGGGAACACTGAAGCTTTCTTT. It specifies CASSGQGNTEAFF.

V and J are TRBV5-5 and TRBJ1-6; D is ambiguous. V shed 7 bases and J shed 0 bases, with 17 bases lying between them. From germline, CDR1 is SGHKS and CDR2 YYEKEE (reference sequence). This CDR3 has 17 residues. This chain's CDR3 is CASARAAPGSYNSPLHF. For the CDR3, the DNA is TGTGCCAGCGCAAGGGCGGCCCCGGGCTCCTATAATTCACCCCTCCACTTT. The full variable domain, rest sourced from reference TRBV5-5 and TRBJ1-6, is DAGVTQSPTHLIKTRGQQVTLRCSPISGHKSVSWYQQVLGQGPQFIFQYYEKEERGRGNFPDRFSARQFPNYSSELNVNALLLGDSALYLCASARAAPGSYNSPLHFGNGTRLTVT.